Described below is a single T cell receptor (beta chain) sequence and its context. Its antigen is unknown. Primers: 60 Vbeta forward and 13 Jbeta reverse. Generated by immunoSEQ multiplex PCR, the TCRdb table keeps only in-frame clones and is missing some. The sample yields some 180,000 clones, roughly 84% seen once. The sample belongs to a study of cytomegalovirus exposure and HLA in healthy donors. Points from the study as a whole: A missense variant in DCLRE1C was later tied to TCR beta V- and J-gene trimming. Using a false discovery rate of 0.05, a later analysis showed that 15,000 to 20,000 TCR beta sequences were associated with HLA alleles.

Sampled while nominally healthy, donors likely had unrecorded immune exposures. From germline, CDR1 is MNHNS and CDR2 SASEGT. The CDR3 has 15 amino acids. With 1 base removed from V and 6 bases from J, the gap between germline ends came to 13 bases. This sequence was found in a girl aged 2 to 10 in good health and CMV-seropositive. Sequenced material: PBMCs. The chain uses TRBV6-1 and TRBJ1-5; D call uncertain. The CDR3 DNA is TGTGCCAGCAGTGAAGAGCGGGGATGGGGTCAGCCCCAGCATTTT. Translating it yields CASSEERGWGQPQHF.